These 28 T cell receptor beta chains were all obtained from the same sample, sequenced in a study of blood T cells in healthy people across ages (dated by TCRdb to 2014 to 2015). Library preparation used 5' RACE. Sequencing was carried out with an Illumina HiSeq 2500. The second PCR ran for about 6 to 12 cycles and used a J-beta primer mix along with a sample-barcoded 5' primer. TCRdb handled the public reads itself, with Q25 trimming in fastp and clone calling in MiXCR, and kept productive beta chains. Each CDR3 protein gets just one entry, which takes the most common genes and DNA from the rows behind it. The sample table contains 500,000 to 650,000 distinct CDR3 sequences; only one count was recorded for roughly a quarter of them. The top ten clones comprise 3.6% of the sample. A further study also used this sample, focusing on T cells of mothers and their children.

The source material was blood. The receptors derive from a boy under 10 years old in good health.

The chain combines TRBV20-1 with TRBJ2-7; TRBD2 agrees at 12 bases. Trimming at V came to 2 bases and at J to 6 bases, leaving 11 bases not matched to a gene. The CDR3 extends over 16 amino acids. Germline CDR1 is DFQATT and CDR2 is SNEGSKA (reference sequence). CDR3 coding DNA: TGCAGTGCTAGACCTAGCGGGAGGGTTAGTTCGGCCGAGCAGTACTTC. This codes for CSARPSGRVSSAEQYF.

The chain joins TRBV12-5 to TRBJ2-1, with 8 bases lining up with TRBD1. The CDR3 has 15 amino acids. Germline V CDR1 and CDR2: LGHNT, FRNRAP. V lost 1 base and J lost 2; bases outside the gene matches: 1. The CDR3 DNA is TGTGCTAGTGGTTTGGGGACAGGGACCTACAATGAGCAGTTCTTC. Translated: CASGLGTGTYNEQFF.

This clonotype has only a few counts. The chain has TRBV20-1 and TRBJ2-1; D call uncertain. The germline gives CDR1 DFQATT, CDR2 SNEGSKA (reference sequence). V gave up 3 bases and J gave up 5 bases, with 14 bases separating them. The CDR3 is 14 residues long. The CDR3 region is CSARTGLLDNEQFF. DNA of the CDR3: TGCAGTGCTAGGACGGGCTTACTTGACAATGAGCAGTTCTTC.

The chain is built from TRBV9 and TRBJ2-5; D could derive from TRBD1 or TRBD2 (5 bases each). Matching the DNA end better, TRBJ2-7 makes the J call doubtful. The CDR3 extends over 14 amino acids. Germline V gives CDR1 SGDLS, CDR2 YYNGEE. CDR3 sequence (DNA): TGTGCCAGCAGCGTAGATGTCGGGGCCAGCGAGCAGTACTTC. It is translated as CASSVDVGASEQYF.

This clonotype was seen many times. This chain uses TRBV25-1 with TRBJ2-7, with 7 bases lining up with TRBD2. The germline CDR1 and CDR2 sequences are MGHDK and SYGVNS. V shed 2 bases and J 0 bases; nucleotides not matched to a gene: 7. This CDR3 spans 16 amino acids. The CDR3 protein is CASSEAGGLSSYEQYF. In DNA form, the CDR3 reads TGTGCCAGCAGTGAAGCCGGGGGGTTAAGCTCCTACGAGCAGTACTTC.

The V gene is TRBV6-2 or TRBV6-3, the J gene TRBJ2-5; TRBD2 aligns across 11 bases. Germline-derived CDR1 and CDR2 are MNHEY and SVGEGT. V gave up 4 bases and J gave up 4 bases; unmatched junction bases: 8. The CDR3 spans 16 residues. The DNA of the CDR3 is TGTGCCAGCAGTTCCTGGGCTAGCGGGGGGAGAGAGACCCAGTACTTC. Encoded protein: CASSSWASGGRETQYF.

V usage is TRBV2 and J usage is TRBJ2-1, with 9 bases that match TRBD2. The CDR3 runs 17 residues. V lost 3 bases to trimming and J lost 1 base; unmatched junction nucleotides: 7. Germline CDR1 and CDR2: SNHLY and FYNNEI. In nucleotides, the CDR3 is TGTGCCAGCAGTGACAGGGGCGGGGGGGCTTCCTACAATGAGCAGTTCTTC. This codes for CASSDRGGGASYNEQFF. Complete variable domain (other parts from reference TRBV2 and TRBJ2-1): EPEVTQTPSHQVTQMGQEVILRCVPISNHLYFYWYRQILGQKVEFLVSFYNNEISEKSEIFDDQFSVERPDGSNFTLKIRSTKLEDSAMYFCASSDRGGGASYNEQFFGPGTRLTVL.

This chain links TRBV12-5 with TRBJ2-5; D gene ambiguous. The closer fit of TRBJ2-7 to the DNA end suggests the J call may be wrong. Germline loops: CDR1 LGHNT, CDR2 FRNRAP. The CDR3 contains 11 residues. The CDR3 DNA follows: TGTGCTAGTGGATTAGGGCACGAGCAGTACTTC. It specifies CASGLGHEQYF.

The chain couples TRBV10-3 to TRBJ2-2; 7 bases are a match to TRBD1. Germline CDR1 and CDR2: ENHRY and SYGVKD. This CDR3 is built from 15 residues. The V gene end was trimmed by 8 bases and the J gene end by 2 bases; junction bases not matched to a gene: 8. The CDR3 region has the DNA TGTGCCATCGCCTTGACAGGGTCCAACACCGGGGAGCTGTTTTTT. It encodes CAIALTGSNTGELFF.

This clonotype was seen a few times. The genes are TRBV5-1 and TRBJ2-7; no firm D call. The CDR3 loop spans 15 amino acids. V shed 2 bases and J shed 5 bases, with 17 bases lying between them. The V gene's germline CDR1 is SGHRS and CDR2 YFSETQ. The CDR3 spells CASSFGPREDDEQYF. The CDR3 DNA follows: TGCGCCAGCAGCTTTGGGCCTAGAGAAGACGACGAGCAGTACTTC.

In its sample, this clonotype was seen a few times. This chain uses TRBV7-9 with TRBJ1-2, with no clear D. Germline V gives CDR1 SEHNR, CDR2 FQNEAQ (reference sequence). Trimming removed 5 bases from V and 6 bases from J, with 10 bases in between. The CDR3 extends over 12 amino acids. Here the CDR3 reads CASSQDLNGYTF. Written as DNA, the CDR3 is TGTGCCAGCAGCCAGGACCTCAATGGCTACACCTTC. Variable domain in full (rest from reference TRBV7-9 and TRBJ1-2): DTGVSQNPRHKITKRGQNVTFRCDPISEHNRLYWYRQTLGQGPEFLTYFQNEAQLEKSRLLSDRFSAERPKGSFSTLEIQRTEQGDSAMYLCASSQDLNGYTFGSGTRLTVV.

As concerns this clonotype: Compared with germline, one end of the junction differs, possibly owing to a read error. The chain employs TRBV5-1 and TRBJ2-2, with D possibly TRBD2 on 5 matching bases. CDR3 size: 17 residues. Germline V gene lookup returns CDR1 SGHRS and CDR2 YFSETQ. In DNA, the CDR3 is TGCGCCAGCAGCGGAGTGTTTAGGGTTATGAACACCGGGGAGCAGTTTTTT. Amino acid sequence: CASSGVFRVMNTGEQFF.

In its sample, this clonotype was seen a few times. This chain links TRBV12-3 or TRBV12-4 with TRBJ2-5, with 8 bases aligning to TRBD1. Trimming took 6 bases from V and 0 from J; bases not matched to a gene: 9. The CDR3 runs 16 residues. DNA of the CDR3: TGTGCCAGCAGAAATACAGGGGGACGATACCAAGAGACCCAGTACTTC. This gives the protein CASRNTGGRYQETQYF.

This clonotype has a handful of counts. This chain uses TRBV5-6 with TRBJ2-5; D gene ambiguous. V was clipped by 6 bases and J by 5 bases, with 14 bases between them. This CDR3 has 13 amino acids. Germline assignment: CDR1 SGHDT and CDR2 YYEEEE. CDR3 in amino acids: CASTLSLRETQYF. In nucleotides, the CDR3 is TGTGCCAGCACCCTGAGCCTGAGGGAGACCCAGTACTTC.

This clonotype appeared a few times. The V gene is TRBV27, the J gene TRBJ2-5; no firm D call. The DNA end lines up better with TRBJ2-1; the J call may be wrong. Germline CDR1 reads MNHEY; CDR2 reads SMNVEV (reference sequence). The CDR3 consists of 15 residues. CDR3 bases: TGTGCCAGCAGTTTATCTCAGTCACCCCTCAATGAGCAGTTCTTC. Amino acid sequence: CASSLSQSPLNEQFF.

The chain combines TRBV24-1 with TRBJ2-1; TRBD1 aligns across 7 bases. J gave up 2 bases and V 5 bases, and 2 bases lay outside the gene matches. CDR1 and CDR2 from the germline V gene are KGHDR and SFDVKD. This CDR3 spans 14 amino acids. The DNA for the CDR3 is TGTGCCACCAGTGCCAGGGGGACCTACAATGAGCAGTTCTTC. Translating gives CATSARGTYNEQFF.

J is TRBJ2-5 and V is TRBV29-1; a weak D match, TRBD2 (5 bases). The CDR3 has 13 residues. V was cut by 6 bases and J by 2 bases, with 13 bases left in between. Germline CDR1 SQVTM, CDR2 ANQGSEA. The CDR3 DNA follows: TGCAGCGTCCGACGGCGGGCTCAAGAGACCCAGTACTTC. Protein: CSVRRRAQETQYF.

The rearrangement joins TRBV6-1 to TRBJ1-2, with 8 bases fitting TRBD1. The CDR3 spans 17 residues. V shed 5 bases, J shed 0 bases, and the junction held 11 bases outside the gene matches. Germline CDR1 is MNHNS and CDR2 is SASEGT. DNA for the CDR3: TGTGCCAGCAGTCCCACAGGGGGAGGCGCCGCTAACTATGGCTACACCTTC. Translation gives CASSPTGGGAANYGYTF.

This clonotype has only a few counts. The rearrangement uses TRBV20-1 and TRBJ2-5; D possibly corresponds to TRBD2 (7 bases). The CDR3 spans 12 residues. Trimming cost V 6 bases and J 11 bases, with 19 bases left between them. The germline V gene encodes CDR1 DFQATT and CDR2 SNEGSKA (reference sequence). The DNA for the CDR3 is TGCAGTGCCCCTTCGCAGGGGAGGGAGCAGTACTTC. Translated, it gives CSAPSQGREQYF.

There are a few counts of this clonotype. The chain has TRBV10-3 and TRBJ2-3, with D possibly being TRBD2 (5 bases). The CDR3 sequence is 17 residues long. CDR1 and CDR2 from the germline V gene are ENHRY and SYGVKD. The V and J ends lost 5 bases and 2 bases respectively, with 20 bases between them. CDR3 sequence reads: CAISPGKGRGYTDTQYF. CDR3 DNA: TGTGCCATCAGTCCCGGGAAGGGCAGAGGGTACACAGATACGCAGTATTTT.

V gene TRBV20-1 combines with J gene TRBJ2-5; D may be TRBD1 or TRBD2 (6 bases each). The V gene's germline CDR1 is DFQATT and CDR2 SNEGSKA (reference sequence). CDR3 size: 16 residues. Trimming left V 6 bases short and J 0 bases short, with 20 bases between. Here the CDR3 reads CSARGGGRGHQETQYF. CDR3 sequence (DNA): TGCAGTGCCCGAGGAGGTGGCCGGGGGCACCAAGAGACCCAGTACTTC.

This clonotype has only a few counts. V and J are TRBV25-1 and TRBJ1-2; TRBD1 aligns across 7 bases. There are 14 residues in the CDR3. CDR1 and CDR2 (germline): MGHDK, SYGVNS. V lost 1 base, J lost 5 bases, and 4 bases stayed unmatched. The CDR3 DNA reads as TGTGCCAGCAGTGAATCAGGGGGTGCATATGGCTACACCTTC. As protein: CASSESGGAYGYTF.

The chain carries TRBV7-2 and TRBJ2-5, with a weak D call TRBD1 (5 bases). This CDR3 comprises 15 residues. V gave up 2 bases and J gave up 5 bases, with 15 bases separating them. From germline, CDR1 is SGHTA and CDR2 FQGNSA. The CDR3 coding sequence is TGTGCCAGCAGCTTAACTCCAAGGGGATGGGAGACCCAGTACTTC. Residues: CASSLTPRGWETQYF.

V usage is TRBV5-1 and J usage is TRBJ2-5; D is unresolved. The CDR3 has 15 amino acids. V was clipped by 0 bases and J by 3 bases, with 12 bases between them. The germline V gene has CDR1 SGHRS and CDR2 YFSETQ. The DNA of the CDR3 is TGCGCCAGCAGCTTGGATTTGACACCAAAAGAGACCCAGTACTTC. As protein: CASSLDLTPKETQYF.

The table lists this clonotype with a few counts. The V call is TRBV21-1, the J call TRBJ1-3. TRBV21-1 constitutes a pseudogene. The CDR3 is made up of 20 amino acids. The CDR3 here is CASSKGFFIKRCLSGNTIYF. Written as DNA, the CDR3 is TGTGCCAGCAGCAAAGGATTCTTTATAAAGCGCTGCCTCTCTGGAAACACCATATATTTT.

This chain uses TRBV27 with TRBJ2-5; no firm D call. V shed 5 bases and J shed 5 bases, with 18 bases lying between them. The CDR3 runs 15 residues. Germline V CDR1 and CDR2: MNHEY, SMNVEV (reference sequence). The CDR3 sequence: CASSLYSGPKETQYF. The CDR3 nucleotides are TGTGCCAGCAGTCTCTACTCGGGTCCGAAGGAGACCCAGTACTTC.

Turning to this clonotype: The junction does not match germline at one end; this may be a read error. CDR3 protein: CASSQAGQSYEQCF. In DNA form, the CDR3 reads TGTGCCAGCAGCCAAGCGGGACAGTCCTACGAGCAGTGCTTC. The chain has TRBV4-2 and TRBJ2-7; 7 bases are shared with TRBD1. Germline CDR1 reads LGHNA; CDR2 reads YNFKEQ. The CDR3 runs to 14 residues.

This clonotype was counted only a few times. The CDR3 is CASSLGARARQETQYF. CDR3 bases: TGTGCCAGCAGCCTTGGGGCGAGGGCACGCCAAGAGACCCAGTACTTC. J is TRBJ2-5 and V is TRBV5-6, with D possibly called TRBD1 or TRBD2 (5 bases each). The CDR3 has 16 residues. V lost 4 bases and J lost 1, with 17 bases in between. Looked up from germline, CDR1 is SGHDT and CDR2 is YYEEEE.